A single sample is the source of the 7 T cell receptor beta chains below, sequenced in a study of Tregs in tolerant kidney transplant recipients. Some clones are missing from TCRdb's copy, which holds only in-frame ones; the method was immunoSEQ multiplex PCR. This sample carries some 80,000 clones, roughly 98% of them seen once, and the ten largest clones take 0.56%. Sequences were derived from CD4+ T cells from blood, sampled before the transplant. The receptors were gathered from a human donor who received a combined kidney and bone marrow transplant.

This sequence joins TRBV4-3 and TRBJ1-1, with D unclear. CDR1 and CDR2 (germline): LGHNA, YSLEER. Trimming left V 4 bases short and J 0 bases short, with 12 bases between. The CDR3 loop spans 15 amino acids. CDR3 residues: CASSLTKHMNTEAFF. The CDR3 DNA sequence: TGCGCCAGCAGCCTCACCAAACATATGAACACTGAAGCTTTCTTT.

The genes are TRBV7-8 and TRBJ1-2; possibly TRBD1 for D (6 bases). In germline, CDR1 is SGHVS, CDR2 FQNEAQ. There are 16 residues in the CDR3. The V end lost 0 bases, the J end lost 8 bases, and 19 bases lay between the germline ends. The CDR3 protein is CASSLALGGRAYGYTF. The CDR3 bases are TGTGCCAGCAGCTTAGCCCTTGGGGGCAGGGCCTACGGCTACACCTTC.

The chain recombines TRBV10-3 with TRBJ2-2; a possible D gene is TRBD2 (6 bases). The CDR3 spans 13 residues. Germline V lookup: CDR1 ENHRY, CDR2 SYGVKD. Trimming removed 10 bases from V and 0 bases from J, with 9 bases in between. CDR3 nucleotide sequence: TGTGCCACCGGGACTCCGAACACCGGGGAGCTGTTTTTT. This sequence encodes CATGTPNTGELFF.

The chain uses TRBV14 and TRBJ1-6, with 9 bases identical to TRBD1. Germline V gives CDR1 SGHDN, CDR2 FVKESK. The CDR3 consists of 17 residues. J lost 1 base, V lost 7 bases, and 8 bases had no gene match. CDR3 sequence: CASKKSDRGSYNSPLHF. CDR3 in DNA: TGTGCCAGCAAAAAATCGGACAGGGGATCCTATAATTCACCCCTCCACTTT.

V gene TRBV5-1 combines with J gene TRBJ2-4, with 9 nucleotides matching TRBD1. The CDR3 is made up of 18 amino acids. V gave up 4 bases and J gave up 3 bases; unmatched junction bases: 14. Germline CDR1 reads SGHRS; CDR2 reads YFSETQ. DNA of the CDR3: TGCGCCAGCAGCATAACAGGGGGCGACTTGCGGAGCAAAAACATTCAGTACTTC. Encoded protein: CASSITGGDLRSKNIQYF.

This chain links TRBV5-1 with TRBJ2-3, with D uncertain. The V and J ends lost 0 bases and 4 bases respectively, with 9 bases between them. Germline loops: CDR1 SGHRS, CDR2 YFSETQ. There are 14 residues in the CDR3. In DNA form, the CDR3 reads TGCGCCAGCAGCTTGGTAGTAAGCTCAGATACGCAGTATTTT. It codes for CASSLVVSSDTQYF.

The genes are TRBV27 and TRBJ1-4, with 7 bases fitting TRBD1. This CDR3 has 14 amino acids. Per germline, CDR1 MNHEY and CDR2 SMNVEV (reference sequence). The V gene end was trimmed by 6 bases and the J gene end by 7 bases; junction bases not matched to a gene: 8. CDR3 residues: CASRRSGTAEKLFF. Written as DNA, the CDR3 is TGTGCCAGCAGAAGATCCGGGACAGCTGAAAAACTGTTTTTT.